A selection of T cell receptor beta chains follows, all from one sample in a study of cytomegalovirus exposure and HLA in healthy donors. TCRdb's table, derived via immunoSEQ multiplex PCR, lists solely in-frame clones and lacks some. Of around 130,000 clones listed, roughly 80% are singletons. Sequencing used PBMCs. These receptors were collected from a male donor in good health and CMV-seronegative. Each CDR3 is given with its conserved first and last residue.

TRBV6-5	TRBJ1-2	CASSLTTNYGYTF
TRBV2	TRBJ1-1	CASSQTGTMNTEAFF
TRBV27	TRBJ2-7	CASSFLVGRNEQYF
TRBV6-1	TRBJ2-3	CASSEQFTDTQYF
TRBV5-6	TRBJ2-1	CASSLEAQRGGHNEQFF
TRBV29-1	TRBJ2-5	CSVDGAQGRRETQYF
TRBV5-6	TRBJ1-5	CASSPRQGALDGNQPQHF
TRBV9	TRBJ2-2	CASSVERRMNTGELFF
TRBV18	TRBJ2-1	CASSSGTPNEQFF
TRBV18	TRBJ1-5	CASHREISSNQPQHF
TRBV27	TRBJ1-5	CASSPGGGPQHF
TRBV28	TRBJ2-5	CASSSRRGAGETQYF
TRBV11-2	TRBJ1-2	CASSLVGPPDYGYTF
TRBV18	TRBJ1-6	CASSGRDRDSPLHF
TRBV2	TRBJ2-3	CASRDSYLNTQYF
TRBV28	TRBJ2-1	CASSLWADSRQEQFF
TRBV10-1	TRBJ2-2	CASSESRAGGYTGELFF
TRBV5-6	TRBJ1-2	CASSPGTAFFGYTF
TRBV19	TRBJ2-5	CASSIGWQYQETQYF
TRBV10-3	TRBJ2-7	CAISERGYEQYF
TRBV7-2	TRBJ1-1	CASSLQRNTEAFF
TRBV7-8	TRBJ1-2	CASSSGIGYTF
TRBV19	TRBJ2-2	CASRTGTGELFF